Listed here are 27 T cell receptor beta chains from one sample, sequenced in a study of T cells after yellow fever vaccination. TCRdb called the 5' RACE reads again in MiXCR, with one record for every CDR3 protein. The sample gives 300,000 or so distinct CDR3 sequences, 10% to 15% of which show up once; approximately 0.49% is in the top ten. The sample consisted of CD4+ T cells sorted from PBMCs, taken 45 days after the yellow fever booster vaccination. These receptors were obtained from a man aged 25 to 40 who received the YFV17D yellow fever vaccine.

This clonotype showed up just a few times. CDR3 nucleotide sequence: TGTGCCAGCAGCTTGTCCCGGGGGGGCAGCACTGAAGCTTTCTTT. Translated: CASSLSRGGSTEAFF. The chain is built from TRBV7-2 and TRBJ1-1; tentative D call: TRBD1 (6 bases). The V end was cut by 3 bases, the J end by 4 bases, with 15 bases between. This CDR3 is 15 amino acids long. The germline V gene has CDR1 SGHTA and CDR2 FQGNSA.

This clonotype turned up a few times. The DNA of the CDR3 is TGCAGTGCTTACAGGGGGGGGGAGCAGTACTTC. Protein sequence: CSAYRGGEQYF. The gene calls are TRBV20-1 and TRBJ2-7, with a tentative D call TRBD1 (8 bases). The germline V gene encodes CDR1 DFQATT and CDR2 SNEGSKA (reference sequence). V lost 5 bases to trimming and J lost 7 bases, with 12 bases between them. The CDR3 totals 11 residues.

Only one count was recorded for this clonotype. The chain couples TRBV10-3 to TRBJ2-7; D is ambiguous. Germline V lookup: CDR1 ENHRY, CDR2 SYGVKD. The CDR3 loop spans 16 amino acids. Trimming removed 4 bases at V and 6 bases at J, with 22 bases between. The CDR3 nucleotides are TGTGCCATCAGTGGGCTTACCGGTAGTGGGTACGCCGAGCAGTACTTC. It codes for CAISGLTGSGYAEQYF.

In its sample, this clonotype was seen a few times. V and J are TRBV18 and TRBJ2-7; no clear D gene. CDR1 KGHSH and CDR2 LQKENI come from the germline V gene. Trimming removed 3 bases from V and 0 bases from J, with 12 bases in between. The CDR3 totals 15 residues. CDR3 coding DNA: TGTGCCAGCTCACCGCCTTGGGCCGGCTCCTACGAGCAGTACTTC. Protein sequence: CASSPPWAGSYEQYF.

The J gene is TRBJ2-1, the V gene TRBV7-9, with D possibly matching TRBD1 (6 bases). The CDR3 spans 16 residues. Germline values: CDR1 SEHNR, CDR2 FQNEAQ (reference sequence). The germline V and J ends were trimmed by 5 bases and 0 bases, with 14 bases remaining between them. The CDR3 sequence is CASSTLRGSSYNEQFF. The CDR3 nucleotides read TGTGCCAGCAGCACCCTTAGGGGGAGCTCCTACAATGAGCAGTTCTTC.

Details on this clonotype: A much larger clone differs by one base, so this may be a read error. V is TRBV12-3 or TRBV12-4 and J is TRBJ2-3, with D possibly matching TRBD1 (5 bases). This CDR3 comprises 13 residues. The CDR3: CASSFDSTDTRYF. CDR3 nucleotide sequence: TGTGCCAGCAGTTTTGACAGCACAGATACGCGGTATTTT.

This chain uses TRBV7-2 with TRBJ2-7; D is ambiguous. V was shortened by 0 bases and J by 3 bases, with 6 bases between the two germline ends. The CDR3 totals 13 residues. The germline gives CDR1 SGHTA, CDR2 FQGNSA. The CDR3 here is CASSLAQVYEQYF. CDR3 sequence (DNA): TGTGCCAGCAGCTTAGCCCAGGTCTACGAGCAGTACTTC.

This clonotype was recorded a few times. The V gene is TRBV6-5, the J gene TRBJ2-5; tentatively, D is TRBD2 (5 bases). The CDR3 spans 14 residues. The V end was cut by 3 bases, the J end by 0 bases, with 8 bases between. Germline values: CDR1 MNHEY, CDR2 SVGAGI. The CDR3 here is CASSYSGNQETQYF. The DNA of the CDR3 is TGTGCCAGCAGTTATTCGGGAAACCAAGAGACCCAGTACTTC.

The genes are TRBV29-1 and TRBJ2-7; perhaps TRBD1 as D (6 bases). V lost 4 bases and J lost 3, with 10 bases in between. The CDR3 consists of 12 residues. From germline, CDR1 is SQVTM and CDR2 ANQGSEA. In DNA, the CDR3 is TGCAGCGTTGCCCAGGGGATCTACGAGCAGTACTTC. As protein: CSVAQGIYEQYF.

This clonotype was recorded a few times. The chain is built from TRBV20-1 and TRBJ1-6; TRBD1 agrees at 8 bases. The germline V gene has CDR1 DFQATT and CDR2 SNEGSKA (reference sequence). This CDR3 contains 15 residues. V trimming: 5 bases; J trimming: 2 bases; junction bases outside the gene matches: 5. This chain's CDR3 is CSAGPQGAYNSPLHF. In DNA form, the CDR3 reads TGCAGTGCTGGTCCACAGGGGGCCTATAATTCACCCCTCCACTTT.

The rearrangement links TRBV29-1 to TRBJ2-3; TRBD2 aligns across 8 bases. The germline V gene has CDR1 SQVTM and CDR2 ANQGSEA. The CDR3 extends over 16 amino acids. Germline trimming cut 4 bases from V and 1 base from J; bases unmatched to any gene: 10. CDR3 nucleotides: TGCAGCGTTGGGGAGGGGGTTAGCGGGGGCACAGATACGCAGTATTTT. Its protein product is CSVGEGVSGGTDTQYF.

This clonotype came up many times. This chain joins TRBV7-2 and TRBJ2-7; D unresolved. The germline V and J ends were trimmed by 1 base and 1 base, with 8 bases remaining between them. Germline CDR1 and CDR2: SGHTA and FQGNSA. The CDR3 extends over 14 amino acids. The CDR3 DNA reads as TGTGCCAGCAGCTTAGACCCCAAGTCCTACGAGCAGTACTTC. It specifies CASSLDPKSYEQYF.

The genes are TRBV12-3 or TRBV12-4 and TRBJ2-7; the match to TRBD1 covers 8 bases. After removal of 3 bases from V and 5 bases from J, the junction contained 3 bases not matched to a gene. This CDR3 is built from 13 residues. The CDR3 sequence is CASSFAGGDEQYF. The CDR3 DNA reads as TGTGCCAGCAGTTTTGCAGGGGGCGACGAGCAGTACTTC.

Ten or more counts support this clonotype. The V call is TRBV29-1, the J call TRBJ2-5; D remains unclear. V was clipped by 3 bases and J by 2 bases, with 4 bases between them. The CDR3 totals 11 residues. In germline, CDR1 is SQVTM, CDR2 ANQGSEA. CDR3 nucleotides: TGCAGCGTTGAGGATCAAGAGACCCAGTACTTC. Its translation: CSVEDQETQYF.

In this sample, this clonotype turned up many times. The V gene is TRBV28, the J gene TRBJ2-3; no definite D call. Germline CDR1 and CDR2: MDHEN and SYDVKM. V lost 8 bases, J lost 2 bases, and 11 bases lay in between. The CDR3 consists of 13 residues. CDR3 residues: CASGVGFTDTQYF. The CDR3 DNA reads TGTGCCAGCGGAGTAGGGTTCACAGATACGCAGTATTTT.

This clonotype turned up a few times. The gene calls are TRBV6-6 and TRBJ2-7; D may correspond to TRBD1 or TRBD2 (5 bases each). There are 13 residues in the CDR3. Germline V CDR1 and CDR2: MNHNY, SVGAGI (reference sequence). V shed 10 bases and J shed 3 bases, with 16 bases lying between them. The CDR3 region is CATLGDSLYEQYF. Written as DNA, the CDR3 is TGTGCCACCCTGGGAGACAGCCTCTACGAGCAGTACTTC.

This clonotype was picked up a small number of times. The J gene is TRBJ2-1, the V gene TRBV7-2, with D maybe TRBD2 (6 bases). The germline V gene encodes CDR1 SGHTA and CDR2 FQGNSA. V dropped 5 bases and J dropped 5 bases, with 13 bases sitting between them. There are 14 residues in the CDR3. This CDR3 reads CASSTDGGNNEQFF. CDR3 sequence (DNA): TGTGCCAGCAGCACAGACGGCGGGAACAATGAGCAGTTCTTC.

The chain couples TRBV18 to TRBJ2-5; D is undetermined. V lost 0 bases to trimming and J lost 5 bases, with 4 bases between them. The CDR3 length is 12 residues. Germline assignment: CDR1 KGHSH and CDR2 LQKENI. Here the CDR3 reads CASSPPYETQYF. CDR3 DNA: TGTGCCAGCTCACCACCGTATGAGACCCAGTACTTC.

The V gene is TRBV2, the J gene TRBJ1-2; unclear D gene. V was clipped by 6 bases and J by 2 bases, with 10 bases between them. CDR1 and CDR2 from the germline V gene are SNHLY and FYNNEI. This CDR3 has 13 amino acids. CDR3 residues: CASSERTNYGYTF. As DNA, the CDR3 is TGTGCCAGCAGCGAACGGACCAACTATGGCTACACCTTC.

This clonotype came up a few times. This sequence joins TRBV6-5 and TRBJ1-1; D is ambiguous. The CDR3 runs 14 residues. Between the trimmed V and J ends, which lost 3 bases and 4 bases, there was a span of 12 bases. Germline lookup yields CDR1 MNHEY and CDR2 SVGAGI. The CDR3: CASSYEVRGTEAFF. The DNA of the CDR3 is TGTGCCAGCAGTTATGAGGTACGGGGCACTGAAGCTTTCTTT.

This clonotype was seen a handful of times. The chain recombines TRBV7-6 with TRBJ2-5; D might be TRBD1 or TRBD2, each matching 5 bases. The germline V and J ends were trimmed by 8 bases and 1 base, with 11 bases remaining between them. Germline CDR1 SGHVS, CDR2 FNYEAQ. The CDR3 loop spans 13 amino acids. CDR3 sequence reads: CASGWGPQETQYF. The CDR3 DNA follows: TGTGCCAGCGGTTGGGGACCCCAAGAGACCCAGTACTTC.

This clonotype showed up just a few times. V is TRBV15 and J is TRBJ2-3, with D possibly TRBD1 on 5 matching bases. V was trimmed by 0 bases and J by 5 bases, leaving 9 bases between them. CDR1 and CDR2 from the germline V gene are LNHNV and YYDKDF (reference sequence). CDR3 size: 14 residues. CDR3 region: CATSRDQGKDTQYF. CDR3 nucleotides: TGTGCCACCAGCAGAGACCAGGGTAAAGATACGCAGTATTTT.

The rearrangement links TRBV7-6 to TRBJ2-1, with D possibly TRBD2 on 5 matching bases. From germline, CDR1 is SGHVS and CDR2 FNYEAQ. The CDR3 loop spans 18 amino acids. V lost 1 base and J lost 0, with 16 bases in between. The CDR3 region has the DNA TGTGCCAGCAGCTTAGACTGGGGAGACTCGAGCTCCTACAATGAGCAGTTCTTC. Residues: CASSLDWGDSSSYNEQFF.

V usage is TRBV10-3 and J usage is TRBJ2-5; the D gene is possibly TRBD1 (6 bases). V dropped 4 bases and J dropped 7 bases, with 13 bases sitting between them. The CDR3 has 13 residues. Germline loops: CDR1 ENHRY, CDR2 SYGVKD. The CDR3 reads CAISVQGEGTQYF. CDR3 bases: TGTGCCATCAGTGTACAGGGTGAGGGGACCCAGTACTTC.

This chain joins TRBV5-6 and TRBJ2-7; D perhaps matches TRBD1 (5 bases). This CDR3 spans 16 amino acids. The germline CDR1 and CDR2 sequences are SGHDT and YYEEEE. The V and J ends lost 2 bases and 2 bases respectively, with 17 bases between them. CDR3 coding DNA: TGTGCCAGCAGCTTATGGGGCCTAGTTTCCCCCTACGAGCAGTACTTC. This codes for CASSLWGLVSPYEQYF.

The chain joins TRBV5-1 to TRBJ2-5, with D possibly TRBD2 on 6 matching bases. The V and J ends lost 0 bases and 3 bases respectively, with 12 bases between them. Germline V gene lookup returns CDR1 SGHRS and CDR2 YFSETQ. The CDR3 has 15 residues. For the CDR3, the DNA is TGCGCCAGCAGCTTGGCCGGCAGGGAGGAAGAGACCCAGTACTTC. It is translated as CASSLAGREEETQYF.

This clonotype was seen a handful of times. This rearrangement joins TRBV5-1 to TRBJ2-1, with D maybe TRBD2 (6 bases). Trimming left V 3 bases short and J 2 bases short, with 9 bases between. The CDR3 is 14 amino acids. Per the germline V gene, CDR1 is SGHRS and CDR2 is YFSETQ. The CDR3 DNA reads as TGCGCCAGCAGCTCGGGCGGGGCCTACAATGAGCAGTTCTTC. It specifies CASSSGGAYNEQFF.